The TCR beta chain under discussion was sequenced for a study of T cells in Graves' hyperthyroidism and ophthalmopathy. The study, taken as a whole, reports: The model made its ophthalmopathy prediction, and onset followed a median roughly 6.5 months later.

Germline assignment: CDR1 SEHNR and CDR2 FQNEAQ (reference sequence). V gave up 5 bases and J gave up 4 bases; unmatched junction bases: 4. The CDR3 covers 14 residues. Pregnant or lactating patients were excluded, as were those with uncontrolled infection or other autoimmune disease. The diagnostic basis comprised clinical symptoms, serum thyroxine and TRAb, thyroid ultrasound and orbital computed tomography. This clonotype was found many times. Its antigen is undetermined. Amplification of TCR beta CDR3 regions was performed using RNA transcripts as template. First-round RT-PCR targeting the TCR CDR3 was performed with the HTBI primer set. MiXCR, run by TCRdb on the multiplex PCR reads, gives a single entry per CDR3 protein. The data show around 700,000 distinct CDR3 sequences, 18% seen once.

Sequencing was done on a sample of blood. This clonotype was sampled from a woman in her 50s with Graves' hyperthyroidism that later progressed to Graves' ophthalmopathy. This chain uses TRBV7-9 with TRBJ2-2; 7 bases fit TRBD1. The CDR3, as DNA: TGTGCCAGCAGCGAGGGGGCGCGCACCGGGGAGCTGTTTTTT. As protein: CASSEGARTGELFF. The variable domain in full, with the rest retrieved from reference TRBV7-9 and TRBJ2-2, is DTGVSQNPRHKITKRGQNVTFRCDPISEHNRLYWYRQTLGQGPEFLTYFQNEAQLEKSRLLSDRFSAERPKGSFSTLEIQRTEQGDSAMYLCASSEGARTGELFFGEGSRLTVL.